A single sample is the source of the 23 T cell receptor beta chains below, sequenced in a study of blood T cell repertoires in COVID-19. Profiled with immunoSEQ multiplex PCR; TCRdb holds only in-frame clones, not every one. The sample contains approximately 49,000 clones, around 86% of which appear only once. What was sequenced was peripheral blood. The receptor source for this set is a woman aged 80 or over with COVID-19, enrolled during active disease.

This clone was detected only a few times. CDR3: CASSEGQSFGYTF. The CDR3 DNA reads TGTGCCAGCAGCGAGGGACAGTCTTTTGGCTACACCTTC. V is TRBV7-9 and J is TRBJ1-2; TRBD1 aligns across 7 bases. This CDR3 contains 13 residues. In germline, CDR1 is SEHNR, CDR2 FQNEAQ (reference sequence). The ends lost 5 bases at V and 7 bases at J; junction bases unmatched: 7.

V usage is TRBV11-2 and J usage is TRBJ2-1; 7 bases line up with TRBD2. CDR1 is SGHAT and CDR2 is FQNNGV in the germline V gene. J gave up 0 bases and V 4 bases, and 12 bases lay outside the gene matches. The CDR3 is 18 amino acids. CDR3 region: CASSSPNSGRISYNEQFF. CDR3 nucleotide sequence: TGTGCCAGCAGCTCGCCAAATAGCGGGCGGATCTCCTACAATGAGCAGTTCTTC.

The chain couples TRBV4-1 to TRBJ1-1, with D hard to call. CDR1 is MGHRA, CDR2 YSYEKL, per germline. Trimming left V 0 bases short and J 4 bases short, with 9 bases between. This CDR3 is built from 14 residues. In DNA form, the CDR3 reads TGCGCCAGCAGCCAAGAGTTGAGGGCCACTGAAGCTTTCTTT. Residues: CASSQELRATEAFF.

This clone was observed a few times. The rearrangement uses TRBV18 and TRBJ1-4; possibly TRBD1 for D (5 bases). Trimming removed 0 bases at V and 10 bases at J, with 15 bases between. The CDR3 contains 15 residues. Germline CDR1 is KGHSH and CDR2 is LQKENI. CDR3 loop: CASSPPSLREVKLFF. The CDR3 bases are TGTGCCAGCTCACCACCTTCCCTCAGGGAGGTAAAACTGTTTTTT.

This chain joins TRBV28 and TRBJ2-7; D perhaps matches TRBD1 (5 bases). Between the trimmed V and J ends, which lost 6 bases and 2 bases, there was a span of 17 bases. This CDR3 region has 15 residues. Germline lookup yields CDR1 MDHEN and CDR2 SYDVKM. The CDR3 protein is CASRPRQGGPYEQYF. Written as DNA, the CDR3 is TGTGCCAGCAGACCTCGTCAGGGTGGGCCCTACGAGCAGTACTTC.

This clone was detected once. The V and J genes are TRBV3-1 (or the pseudogene TRBV3-2) and TRBJ2-5, with 8 bases fitting TRBD2. CDR3 length equals 15 residues. The junction had 6 bases not matched to a gene; V was cut back by 5 bases and J by 1 base. The germline gives CDR1 LGHDT, CDR2 YNNKEL (reference sequence). The CDR3 DNA reads TGTGCCAGCAGCAAAACAGCGGGAGCCCAAGAGACCCAGTACTTC. Translating it yields CASSKTAGAQETQYF.

The V gene is TRBV24-1, the J gene TRBJ2-7; the match to TRBD1 covers 12 bases. Germline values: CDR1 KGHDR, CDR2 SFDVKD. CDR3 length equals 16 residues. The V segment lost 5 bases and the J segment 5 bases; nucleotides outside the gene matches: 9. CDR3 protein: CATSGPPGDRGHEQYF. The CDR3 DNA follows: TGTGCCACCAGTGGACCACCCGGGGACAGGGGGCACGAGCAGTACTTC.

This chain links TRBV5-1 with TRBJ1-4; 8 bases are a match to TRBD1. CDR1 and CDR2 from the germline V gene are SGHRS and YFSETQ. With 1 base clipped from V and 10 bases from J, the junction kept 9 bases outside the gene matches. CDR3 length: 15 residues. The CDR3 DNA reads as TGCGCCAGCAGCTTGCTATCAGGGGGCTCAGGAAAACTGTTTTTT. Its translation: CASSLLSGGSGKLFF.

The sample holds a few counts of this clone. The gene calls are TRBV5-4 and TRBJ2-5; no clear D gene. The germline CDR1 and CDR2 sequences are SGHNT and YYREEE (reference sequence). The V gene lost 1 base and the J gene lost 2 bases, with 6 bases spanning the gap. This CDR3 region has 13 residues. The CDR3 loop reads CASSLRSQETQYF. The CDR3 bases are TGTGCCAGCAGCTTGAGGAGTCAAGAGACCCAGTACTTC. Complete variable domain (other parts from reference TRBV5-4 and TRBJ2-5): ETGVTQSPTHLIKTRGQQVTLRCSSQSGHNTVSWYQQALGQGPQFIFQYYREEENGRGNFPPRFSGLQFPNYSSELNVNALELDDSALYLCASSLRSQETQYFGPGTRLLVL.

The rearrangement joins TRBV3-1 (or the pseudogene TRBV3-2) to TRBJ2-2, with D maybe TRBD2 (5 bases). V gave up 3 bases and J gave up 2 bases, with 10 bases separating them. The germline CDR1 and CDR2 sequences are LGHDT and YNNKEL (reference sequence). This CDR3 is 15 amino acids long. In DNA form, the CDR3 reads TGTGCCAGCAGCCAGGACTGGTCTAACACCGGGGAGCTGTTTTTT. This sequence encodes CASSQDWSNTGELFF.

The chain links TRBV5-1 to TRBJ2-6, with D perhaps TRBD1 (5 bases). V was cut by 3 bases and J by 0 bases, with 7 bases left in between. The CDR3 has 15 amino acids. CDR1 and CDR2 (germline): SGHRS, YFSETQ. In nucleotides, the CDR3 is TGCGCCAGCAGCTATGACAGCTCTGGGGCCAACGTCCTGACTTTC. It translates to CASSYDSSGANVLTF.

The CDR3 spells CASSQLQGSTGNTIYF. CDR3 DNA: TGTGCCAGCAGCCAACTCCAGGGGTCTACTGGAAACACCATATATTTT. The chain carries TRBV3-1 (or the pseudogene TRBV3-2) and TRBJ1-3; possible D gene TRBD1, 6 bases. CDR3 length: 16 residues. CDR1 and CDR2 from the germline V gene are LGHDT and YNNKEL (reference sequence). The V end was cut by 2 bases, the J end by 2 bases, with 13 bases between.

The rearrangement links TRBV5-1 to TRBJ2-3; D not certain. V shed 0 bases and J shed 0 bases, with 8 bases lying between them. The germline V gene has CDR1 SGHRS and CDR2 YFSETQ. The CDR3 sequence is 15 residues long. CDR3 residues: CASSLDAASTDTQYF. DNA of the CDR3: TGCGCCAGCAGCTTGGATGCGGCTAGCACAGATACGCAGTATTTT.

The rearrangement uses TRBV6-5 and TRBJ1-2; TRBD1 aligns across 10 bases. This CDR3 has 14 amino acids. Germline CDR1 is MNHEY and CDR2 is SVGAGI. Trimming took 9 bases from V and 2 from J; bases not matched to a gene: 6. CDR3 sequence reads: CASTDRGLNYGYTF. The CDR3 DNA is TGTGCCAGTACCGACAGGGGGCTAAACTATGGCTACACCTTC.

The chain links TRBV6-4 to TRBJ2-1; 9 nucleotides match TRBD1. The length of the CDR3 is 17 residues. From germline, CDR1 is MRHNA and CDR2 SNTAGT. V shed 3 bases and J 2 bases; nucleotides not matched to a gene: 8. CDR3 bases: TGTGCCAGCAGTGAAGTCTTGGGACAGGGTCCCTACAATGAGCAGTTCTTC. The encoded protein is CASSEVLGQGPYNEQFF.

The chain links TRBV27 to TRBJ2-1; 13 positions agree with TRBD2. The CDR3 is 15 amino acids. The ends lost 6 bases at V and 8 bases at J; junction bases unmatched: 7. CDR1 and CDR2 from the germline V gene are MNHEY and SMNVEV (reference sequence). CDR3 protein: CASSKTSGRSYEQFF. The CDR3 nucleotides read TGTGCCAGCAGCAAGACTAGCGGGAGGTCCTATGAGCAGTTCTTC.

A remark on this clone: One end of the junction fails to match germline, which may point to a read error. This rearrangement joins TRBV11-2 to TRBJ2-7, with 8 positions matching TRBD2. The CDR3 is 15 amino acids. In germline, CDR1 is SGHAT, CDR2 FQNNGV. The CDR3 protein is CASSPTRTSSHEQYF. The CDR3 region has the DNA TGTGCCAGCAGCCCGACCAGGACTAGCTCCCACGAGCAGTACTTC.

J is TRBJ2-4 and V is TRBV6-5; 8 bases map to TRBD2. V shed 5 bases, J shed 5 bases, and the junction held 2 bases outside the gene matches. This CDR3 spans 13 amino acids. The V gene's germline CDR1 is MNHEY and CDR2 SVGAGI. CDR3 nucleotides: TGTGCCAGCAGTACTAGCGGCGAAAACATTCAGTACTTC. It encodes CASSTSGENIQYF.

This chain joins TRBV9 and TRBJ2-2; 9 bases are a match to TRBD1. The trim removed 6 bases at V and 4 bases at J, leaving 7 bases unmatched. This CDR3 spans 15 amino acids. Per the germline V gene, CDR1 is SGDLS and CDR2 is YYNGEE. The CDR3 here is CASTRTGGSTGELFF. The CDR3 DNA sequence: TGTGCCAGCACAAGAACAGGGGGCAGCACCGGGGAGCTGTTTTTT.

About this clone: This CDR3 is also generated by other DNA sequences in the sample. The chain recombines TRBV18 with TRBJ1-1; D perhaps matches TRBD1 (5 bases). Looked up from germline, CDR1 is KGHSH and CDR2 is LQKENI. The CDR3 is 13 amino acids. Deletions cut 2 bases from V and 1 base from J, with 5 bases between. Written as DNA, the CDR3 is TGTGCCAGCTCACCAGGACAGAACACTGAAGCTTTCTTT. It codes for CASSPGQNTEAFF.

The rearrangement uses TRBV10-2 and TRBJ1-1, with 7 bases aligning to TRBD1. The ends lost 6 bases at V and 4 bases at J; junction bases unmatched: 5. The germline CDR1 and CDR2 sequences are WSHSY and SAAADI. The CDR3 loop spans 13 amino acids. The CDR3 DNA is TGCGCCAGCAGACAGGGGAGTGGCACTGAAGCTTTCTTT. The encoded protein is CASRQGSGTEAFF.

CDR3 nucleotide sequence: TGTGCCTGGAGCGTGAGACTAGCGGGGCCCACAGATACGCAGTATTTT. As protein: CAWSVRLAGPTDTQYF. The chain is built from TRBV30 and TRBJ2-3; 11 nucleotides align to TRBD2. Germline CDR1 and CDR2: GTSNPN and SVGIG (reference sequence). J lost 2 bases, V lost 3 bases, and 7 bases had no gene match. This CDR3 has 16 residues.

The V and J genes are TRBV24-1 and TRBJ2-1, with a weak D call TRBD1 (6 bases). Germline CDR1 is KGHDR and CDR2 is SFDVKD. CDR3 size: 12 residues. V lost 5 bases and J 15 bases, leaving 16 bases between the germline ends. The CDR3 sequence: CATSGNWGHMFF. CDR3 nucleotide sequence: TGTGCCACCAGTGGGAATTGGGGGCACATGTTCTTC.